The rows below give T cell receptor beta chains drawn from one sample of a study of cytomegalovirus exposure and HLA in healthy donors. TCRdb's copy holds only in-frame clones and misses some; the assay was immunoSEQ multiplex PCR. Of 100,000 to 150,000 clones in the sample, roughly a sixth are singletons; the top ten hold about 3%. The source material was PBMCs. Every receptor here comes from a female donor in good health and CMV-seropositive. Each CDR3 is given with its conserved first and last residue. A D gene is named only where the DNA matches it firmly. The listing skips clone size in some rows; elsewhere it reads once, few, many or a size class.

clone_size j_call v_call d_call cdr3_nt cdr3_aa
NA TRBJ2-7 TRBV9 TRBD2 TGTGCCAGCAGCGGTAAGACTAGCGGTTCCTACGAGCAGTACTTC CASSGKTSGSYEQYF
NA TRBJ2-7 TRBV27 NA TGTGCCAGCAGTATGAACGGGGGTTCCGAGCAGTACTTC CASSMNGGSEQYF
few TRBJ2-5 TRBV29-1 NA TGCAGCGTTGTATTGCGGGGCCGGCAAGAGACCCAGTACTTC CSVVLRGRQETQYF
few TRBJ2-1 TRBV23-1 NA TGCGCCAGCAGTCGGGGAGGTATACAGTTCTTC CASSRGGIQFF
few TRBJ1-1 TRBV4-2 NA TGTGCCAGCAGCCAATGGGGAGGGGACACTGAAGCTTTCTTT CASSQWGGDTEAFF
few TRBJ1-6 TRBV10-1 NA TGCGCCAGCAGTGAGCCGGGTCATAATTCACCCCTCCACTTT CASSEPGHNSPLHF
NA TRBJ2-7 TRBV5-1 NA TGCGCCAGCAGCTTGGGGGCAGGGGTTCCCTACGAGCAGTACTTC CASSLGAGVPYEQYF
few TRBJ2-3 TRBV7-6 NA TGTGCCAGCAGCTTAGACCACGGTGATACGCAGTATTTT CASSLDHGDTQYF
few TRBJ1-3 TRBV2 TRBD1 TGTGCCAGCAGTAAACAGGGGGAGTCTGGAAACACCATATATTTT CASSKQGESGNTIYF
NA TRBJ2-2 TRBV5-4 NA TGTGCCAGCAGCCCAGATCGGGGCACCGGGGAGCTGTTTTTT CASSPDRGTGELFF
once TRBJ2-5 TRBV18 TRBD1 TGTGCCAGCTCACCACCGACGGGACAGGGGAGGGAGACCCAGTACTTC CASSPPTGQGRETQYF
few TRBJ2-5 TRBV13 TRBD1 TGTGCCAGCAGCCGAAGAAGGACAGGGGGCCAAGAGACCCAGTACTTC CASSRRRTGGQETQYF
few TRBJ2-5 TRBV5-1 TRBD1 TGCGCCAGCAGCCTATGGGACAGGGGGCTTTCAGAGACCCAGTACTTC CASSLWDRGLSETQYF
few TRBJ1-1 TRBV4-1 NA TGCGCCAGCAGCCAAGAGGTAGCAGCGAACACTGAAGCTTTCTTT CASSQEVAANTEAFF
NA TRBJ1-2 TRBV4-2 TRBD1 TGTGCCAGCAGCCTCGAGGGACAGGGAAACTATGGCTACACCTTC CASSLEGQGNYGYTF
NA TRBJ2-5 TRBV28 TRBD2 TGTGCCAGCAGCCTAAGGGGACTAGCGGGAGAAGAGACCCAGTACTTC CASSLRGLAGEETQYF
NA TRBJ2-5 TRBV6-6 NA TGTGCCAGCAGTCGACAGGCCGCCCAAGAGACCCAGTACTTC CASSRQAAQETQYF
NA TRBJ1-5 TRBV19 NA TGTGCCGGGGGCTCTTTCGACGGGGAGTATCAGCCCCAGCATTTT CAGGSFDGEYQPQHF
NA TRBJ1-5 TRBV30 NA TGTGCCTGGAGTCAGGCCCCCCCCCGAATCCATTTT CAWSQAPPRIHF
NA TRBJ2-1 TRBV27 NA TGTGCCAGCAGTTTTAAGGCCGGGGGAGCTTCCTACAATGAGCAGTTCTTC CASSFKAGGASYNEQFF
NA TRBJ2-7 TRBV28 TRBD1 TGTGCCAGCAGTTATCCGGACAGGGCCCCCTACGAGCAGTACTTC CASSYPDRAPYEQYF
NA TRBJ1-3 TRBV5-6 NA TGTGCCAGCAGCTTGGGTAGTTTTTCCTCTGGAAACACCATATATTTT CASSLGSFSSGNTIYF
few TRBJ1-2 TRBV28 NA TGTGCCAGCAGTTTTCAAGGGGCAGGTGGCTACACCTTC CASSFQGAGGYTF
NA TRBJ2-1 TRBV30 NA TGTGCCTGGAGTCTGGCCAGCTACAATGAGCAGTTCTTC CAWSLASYNEQFF
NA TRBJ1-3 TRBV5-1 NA TGCGCCAGCAGACATAACCCTGGACAGACCTCTGGAAACACCATATATTTT CASRHNPGQTSGNTIYF
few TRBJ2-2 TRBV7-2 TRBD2 TGTGCCAGCAGCTTCCCGGCGGGGGGAGGCACCGGGGAGCTGTTTTTT CASSFPAGGGTGELFF
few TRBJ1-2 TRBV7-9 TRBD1 TGTGCCAGCAGCTTAGCACAGGGGTATGGCTACACCTTC CASSLAQGYGYTF
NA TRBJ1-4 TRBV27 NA TGTGCCAGCAGTTTAGGAGGGGCTAATGAAAAACTGTTTTTT CASSLGGANEKLFF
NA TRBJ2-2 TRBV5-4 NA TGTGCCAGCAATTCAGGGGCCACCGGGGAGCTGTTTTTT CASNSGATGELFF
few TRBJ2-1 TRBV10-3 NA TGTGCCATCAGTGAGTCGGGGCCAAGCTCCTACAATGAGCAGTTCTTC CAISESGPSSYNEQFF
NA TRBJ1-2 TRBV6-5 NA TGTGCCAGCAGTCCGGGGTCCTCCTATGGCTACACCTTC CASSPGSSYGYTF
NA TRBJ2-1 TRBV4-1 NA TGCGCCAGCAGCCTCGCCGGGGAGCAGTTCTTC CASSLAGEQFF
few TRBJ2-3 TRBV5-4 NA TGTGCCAGCAGCCTGGGGGGCCTGATGGATACGCAGTATTTT CASSLGGLMDTQYF
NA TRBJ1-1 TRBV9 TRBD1 TGTGCCAGCAGCGTCCAGGGGGTGAGCACTGAAGCTTTCTTT CASSVQGVSTEAFF
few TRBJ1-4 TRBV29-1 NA TGCAGCGTTGAATACCGAACCGGTAATGAAAAACTGTTTTTT CSVEYRTGNEKLFF
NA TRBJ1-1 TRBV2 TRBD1 TGTGCCAGCAGTGTTGACAGGGGGGCGGGTGAAGCTTTCTTT CASSVDRGAGEAFF
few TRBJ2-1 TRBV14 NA TGTGCCAGCAGCCCCTCGCCAATCGAATCGGACAATGAGCAGTTCTTC CASSPSPIESDNEQFF
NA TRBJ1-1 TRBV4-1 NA TGCGCCAGCAGCCGAAGACAGACTGATACCACTGAAGCTTTCTTT CASSRRQTDTTEAFF
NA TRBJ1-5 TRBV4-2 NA TGTGCCAGCAGCCAACACCACAGGAGCAATCAGCCCCAGCATTTT CASSQHHRSNQPQHF
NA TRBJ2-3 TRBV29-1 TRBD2 TGCAGCGCTGAACTAGCGGGGGGGCCGACAGATACGCAGTATTTT CSAELAGGPTDTQYF
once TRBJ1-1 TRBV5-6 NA TGTGCCAGCAGCTTGACAGGGTTCACTGAAGCTTTCTTT CASSLTGFTEAFF